This record looks at one T cell receptor (beta chain) sequence and its context. Its antigen is unknown. Base-call qualities are not available, and no considerably larger clone is one nucleotide away. V loses 0 bases of germline sequence and J loses 0 bases, and the interval between the two ends is 7 bases. Taken from the germline V gene, the CDR1 and CDR2 loops are SGHRS and YFSETQ. Including the terminal cysteine and phenylalanine, the CDR3 comprises 15 residues. Only the CDR3 DNA is retained, 45 bases long and in frame from the first base. The record originates from a study of T cell responses to AZD1222 COVID-19 vaccine listed by TCRdb under 2021. Regarding the study in general: TCR sequencing covered over 230 trial participants: about 210 given two doses of AZD1222 and 26 given two doses of MenACWY control vaccine. Trial participants were enrolled by age into subgroups of 18-55, 56-69 and 70-plus years, and 148, 28 and 57 TCR-sequenced participants, respectively, were included in these subgroups.

Study-wide conclusions, independent of this receptor: No day 14 peak-response samples were available, so repertoires were characterized only after the peak T cell response. Vaccine-associated CD4 TCRs spanned the whole spike protein, with dominant responses in regions 160-218 and 743-854. A significant rise in spike-specific TCR breadth and depth was observed after two AZD1222 doses relative to day 0 and relative to MenACWY recipients. Conclusions about previously exposed vaccinees were limited because only six AZD1222 recipients were SARS-CoV-2 seropositive at baseline. Most participants were white British and females outnumbered males, and the authors suggested that clonal diversity may have been underestimated. Reportedly, close to half of the unique spike-specific TCRs recognized epitopes lying outside the regions that are mutated in the B.1.351 and B.1.1.7 variants. In the small 56-69-year group, the increase in depth fell short of significance, most likely because of low power.

In the paper's terms, the time point label means: about 28 days (+/-7) after the second vaccine dose. The label giving this sample's treatment or condition can be read as: meningococcal conjugate vaccine given as trial control. Vaccinee samples were obtained from the UK trials COV001 and COV002, which included a single-blind randomized controlled phase 2/3 trial of AZD1222 (ChAdOx1 nCoV-19) in healthy adults. Trial participant PBMC samples were collected at day 0 and day 28 after the second dose for TCRbeta chain sequencing. The CDR3 regions of human TCRbeta chains were analyzed by immunosequencing. The original pipeline was this. Repertoire TCRs were matched against a reference library of SARS-CoV-2-specific TCRs generated with the MIRA antigen-specificity platform. Breadth was defined as the fraction of unique TCRs that were SARS-CoV-2-associated, and depth was defined as the fraction of total T cells that were SARS-CoV-2-associated. Using the MIRA data, every spike-specific TCR was mapped to the spike region that the TCR reacted to and assigned to either a CD4 or a CD8 class. Log10-transformed breadth and depth values were compared by one-way ANOVA with Sidak's multiple comparisons tests. What TCRdb holds here is the immuneACCESS table cut down to in-frame rearrangements. Part of the clones is not present; checked against another copy, under half of the missing clones reflect an unresolved V gene, and the others are unexplained. That table furnishes V, J and clone size, whereas the DNA furnished D and trimming. Here the sample has some 80,000 clones; approximately 90% occur a single time. More than 8.5% of the sample is held by the ten biggest clonotypes.

This TCR was recovered from an adult who received the MenACWY meningococcal vaccine as a control. Rearrangement joined TRBV5-1 to TRBJ1-3; too little of a D gene remains to name it. The sample here was peripheral blood, taken 28 days after the second dose of the MenACWY control vaccine. The sequenced DNA: TGCGCCAGCAGCTTGGTGGGGTACTCTGGAAACACCATATATTTT. Its translation reads: CASSLVGYSGNTIYF.